This is a list of T cell receptor beta chains from one sample in a study of T cell changes during pregnancy in multiple sclerosis. Produced via immunoSEQ multiplex PCR; TCRdb's table is partial and in-frame only. This sample has tens of thousands of clones, with 92% found just once. The sequencing here drew on peripheral blood, taken after pregnancy. These receptors came from a female donor in good health, enrolled as a control in a pregnancy study. The CDR3 runs from the conserved cysteine through the conserved F or W. D genes are given only for firm matches. A clone size is listed for some rows: how often the clone was seen (once, few, many), or a class if it is expanded.

j_gene	abundance	d_gene	v_gene	CDR3nt	CDR3aa
TRBJ1-2	NA	NA	TRBV18	TGTGCCAGCTCACCATTGAAGGCGGATGGCTACACCTTC	CASSPLKADGYTF
TRBJ1-1	NA	NA	TRBV25-1	TGTGCCAGCAGTGTCAAAACAGGGAACACTGAAGCTTTCTTT	CASSVKTGNTEAFF
TRBJ1-4	NA	NA	TRBV2	TGTGCCAGCAGTGATCGAGGGTGGGATGAAAAACTGTTTTTT	CASSDRGWDEKLFF
TRBJ2-3	once	TRBD2	TRBV6-4	TGTGCCAGCAGTTACAGCGGGGGGGCCACAGATACGCAGTATTTT	CASSYSGGATDTQYF
TRBJ1-1	NA	NA	TRBV28	TGTGCCAGCGGGGCCCTAATCACTGAAGCTTTCTTT	CASGALITEAFF
TRBJ2-2	NA	TRBD2	TRBV30	TGTGCCTGGAGCCCGCCTCCGGGACTAGTTCGTATTGGGGAGCTGTTTTTT	CAWSPPPGLVRIGELFF
TRBJ2-3	NA	TRBD2	TRBV7-9	TGTGCCAGCAGGCGGGGGGGCACAGATACGCAGTATTTT	CASRRGGTDTQYF
TRBJ2-1	NA	NA	TRBV6-6	TGTGCCAGCAGTCCTCGACAGGCCACCTTCTACAATGAGCAGTTCTTC	CASSPRQATFYNEQFF
TRBJ2-3	NA	TRBD2	TRBV9	TGTGCCAGCAGTCATAGCGGGAGCGGAGCAGATACGCAGTATTTT	CASSHSGSGADTQYF
TRBJ1-2	NA	TRBD1	TRBV19	TGTGCCAGTAGGGGAATGGGACAGGGAGGTGGCTACACCTTC	CASRGMGQGGGYTF
TRBJ1-1	NA	TRBD1	TRBV19	TGTGCCAGTAGGAGACAGGGGATGAACACTGAAGCTTTCTTT	CASRRQGMNTEAFF
TRBJ1-1	NA	NA	TRBV19	TGTGCCAGTAGTATAGCTGGGCCACCCTACCCCACTGAAGCTTTCTTT	CASSIAGPPYPTEAFF
TRBJ2-1	NA	TRBD2	TRBV5-4	TGTGCCAGCAGTTTCGAAGCGGGAGGGAACAATGAGCAGTTCTTC	CASSFEAGGNNEQFF
TRBJ1-2	NA	NA	TRBV5-1	TGCGCCAGCAGGGGGCTAATCTATGGCTACACCTTC	CASRGLIYGYTF
TRBJ1-6	NA	NA	TRBV27	TGTGCCAGCAGACTTGACAGTATTAAGGGTTCACCCCTCCACTTT	CASRLDSIKGSPLHF
TRBJ2-2	NA	TRBD2	TRBV9	TGTGCCAGCAGCACTAGCGGCGGGGAGCTGTTTTTT	CASSTSGGELFF
TRBJ1-5	NA	TRBD1	TRBV28	TGTGCCAGCAGTTACAAGACAGGGGGAACATATAGCAATCAGCCCCAGCATTTT	CASSYKTGGTYSNQPQHF
TRBJ2-5	NA	TRBD1	TRBV10-3	TGTGCCATCAGATCGGAGTCACAGGGGGGGACCCAGTACTTC	CAIRSESQGGTQYF
TRBJ2-5	NA	TRBD1	TRBV15	TGTGCCACCAGCACCTCGACAGGGAGAGAGACCCAGTACTTC	CATSTSTGRETQYF
TRBJ2-7	NA	TRBD1	TRBV9	TGTGCCAGCAGCGGAGACGGGACAGGCGTCTACGAGCAGTACTTC	CASSGDGTGVYEQYF
TRBJ2-7	NA	TRBD1	TRBV28	TGTGCCAGCAGCCCTACCCGACAGGGGGGCGAGCAGTACTTC	CASSPTRQGGEQYF
TRBJ2-7	NA	NA	TRBV7-7	TGTGCCAGCAGCTTAGTGGGGGGGCGGAAGTTATCGGACGAGCAGTACTTC	CASSLVGGRKLSDEQYF
TRBJ1-6	NA	NA	TRBV30	TGTGCCTGGGAAAGACAGGCCGATTCACCCCTCCACTTT	CAWERQADSPLHF
TRBJ1-2	NA	TRBD1	TRBV28	TGTGCCAGCAGATCCCCGACAGGGGCGGCCGATGGCTACACCTTC	CASRSPTGAADGYTF
TRBJ1-4	NA	NA	TRBV6-1	TGTGCCAGCAGTGTAGGTGGGGCCCAAATATTTGAAAAACTGTTTTTT	CASSVGGAQIFEKLFF
TRBJ2-5	NA	NA	TRBV19	TGTGCCAGTAGTATGGGGCGTCAAGAGACCCAGTACTTC	CASSMGRQETQYF
TRBJ1-1	NA	TRBD1	TRBV5-8	TGTGCCAGCAGCTTACCGGGACAGGGGTCTTTAGTCGGTGAAGCTTTCTTT	CASSLPGQGSLVGEAFF